The 18 T cell receptor beta chains below all came from one sample that was sequenced in a study of cytomegalovirus exposure and HLA in healthy donors. The PCR employed 60 Vbeta primers together with 13 Jbeta primers. This table comes from immunoSEQ multiplex PCR, and its TCRdb copy is limited to in-frame clones, with some not included. The sample lists roughly 170,000 clones; 80% to 90% were seen once. Sequencing used PBMCs. Receptor source: a girl aged 5 to 17 in good health and CMV-seropositive.

V and J are TRBV30 and TRBJ1-1; tentative D call: TRBD1 (6 bases). Per germline, CDR1 GTSNPN and CDR2 SVGIG (reference sequence). This CDR3 has 17 amino acids. Trimming took 1 base from V and 1 from J, leaving 19 bases between them. Here the CDR3 reads CAWSASPGALGNTEAFF. As DNA, the CDR3 is TGTGCCTGGAGTGCCTCCCCAGGGGCGCTTGGGAACACTGAAGCTTTCTTT.

J is TRBJ1-2 and V is TRBV5-1; D uncertain. This CDR3 is 15 amino acids long. V was pared by 0 bases and J by 8 bases, with 17 bases between. Germline V CDR1 and CDR2: SGHRS, YFSETQ. The CDR3 DNA is TGCGCCAGCAGCTTGGCGGCAGGAAGAGAATCGGGCTACACCTTC. It codes for CASSLAAGRESGYTF.

This clone was detected only a few times. CDR3 loop: CASSQERSSRLVQYF. CDR3 DNA sequence: TGCGCCAGCAGCCAAGAGAGGTCCAGCCGTCTCGTGCAGTATTTT. V gene TRBV4-1 combines with J gene TRBJ2-3; no clear D. V lost 0 bases and J 11 bases, leaving 18 bases between the germline ends. The CDR3 loop spans 15 amino acids. Per the germline V gene, CDR1 is MGHRA and CDR2 is YSYEKL.

This clone was seen more than once but under ten times. The chain links TRBV29-1 to TRBJ2-7; TRBD1 matches 8 bases. Losses at the gene ends were 6 bases for V and 2 bases for J; bases not matched to a gene: 12. CDR1 and CDR2 (germline): SQVTM, ANQGSEA. The CDR3 is 15 amino acids. CDR3 loop: CSVETGQGLTYEQYF. CDR3 DNA: TGCAGCGTCGAGACCGGACAGGGACTGACCTACGAGCAGTACTTC.

The chain combines TRBV9 with TRBJ1-2, with TRBD1 identical over 9 bases. V was clipped by 3 bases and J by 0 bases; unmatched bases: 3. The germline V gene encodes CDR1 SGDLS and CDR2 YYNGEE. The CDR3 sequence is 15 residues long. CDR3 region: CASSGGDRANYGYTF. The CDR3 region has the DNA TGTGCCAGCAGCGGGGGGGACAGGGCTAACTATGGCTACACCTTC.

This clone appeared a single time. The J gene is TRBJ1-2, the V gene TRBV6-5; 9 bases are a match to TRBD1. Trimming at V came to 0 bases and at J to 8 bases, leaving 4 bases not matched to a gene. The CDR3 totals 14 residues. CDR1 and CDR2 from the germline V gene are MNHEY and SVGAGI. The CDR3 DNA reads TGTGCCAGCAGTTACTCCTACAGGGGGCAAGGCTACACCTTC. Its protein product is CASSYSYRGQGYTF.

The chain has TRBV10-2 and TRBJ2-3; TRBD2 agrees at 8 bases. With 3 bases clipped from V and 4 bases from J, the junction kept 12 bases outside the gene matches. CDR3 length: 17 amino acids. Germline values: CDR1 WSHSY, CDR2 SAAADI. For the CDR3, the DNA is TGCGCCAGCAGTGAAGTAATAGCGGGGCCGCCTGCAGATACGCAGTATTTT. Translated, it gives CASSEVIAGPPADTQYF.

This clone was detected only once. The chain recombines TRBV5-1 with TRBJ1-1; TRBD1 matches 12 bases. The germline V gene has CDR1 SGHRS and CDR2 YFSETQ. CDR3 length: 15 residues. After removal of 4 bases from V and 4 bases from J, the junction contained 5 bases not matched to a gene. The CDR3 region is CASSARDRGPTEAFF. CDR3 nucleotide sequence: TGCGCCAGCAGCGCAAGGGACAGGGGGCCCACTGAAGCTTTCTTT.

The genes are TRBV28 and TRBJ1-4, with TRBD1 matching over 7 bases. CDR1 and CDR2 from the germline V gene are MDHEN and SYDVKM. CDR3 length equals 15 residues. The ends lost 1 base at V and 7 bases at J; junction bases unmatched: 6. CDR3 DNA sequence: TGTGCCAGCAGTTTATCAACAGGGGAAGCTGAAAAACTGTTTTTT. Its translation is CASSLSTGEAEKLFF.

This chain connects TRBV9 to TRBJ1-2; TRBD1 aligns across 10 bases. CDR1 and CDR2 (germline): SGDLS, YYNGEE. Losses at the gene ends were 4 bases for V and 2 bases for J; bases not matched to a gene: 8. The CDR3 is 16 amino acids. CDR3 protein: CASSPQTGGTNYGYTF. In nucleotides, the CDR3 is TGTGCCAGCAGCCCTCAGACAGGGGGCACCAACTATGGCTACACCTTC.

Details on this clone: At one boundary the junction diverges from the germline segment, which might be a read error. The chain has TRBV7-9 and TRBJ2-7, with D maybe TRBD2 (5 bases). Germline assignment: CDR1 SEHNR and CDR2 FQNEAQ (reference sequence). The CDR3 loop spans 10 amino acids. The CDR3: CSSGRGEQYF. The CDR3 nucleotides are TGTTCCAGCGGACGGGGAGAGCAGTACTTC.

The V call is TRBV5-1, the J call TRBJ2-5; a possible D gene is TRBD1 (6 bases). V was shortened by 5 bases and J by 1 base, with 9 bases between the two germline ends. Looked up from germline, CDR1 is SGHRS and CDR2 is YFSETQ. The CDR3 length is 13 residues. The chain's CDR3 is CASRSDSQETQYF. The CDR3 nucleotides are TGCGCCAGCAGATCGGACAGCCAAGAGACCCAGTACTTC.

The V gene is TRBV6-5, the J gene TRBJ2-1; TRBD2 matches at 7 bases. The CDR3 is 15 residues long. Germline V gene data show CDR1 as MNHEY and CDR2 as SVGAGI. Trimming cost V 6 bases and J 2 bases; bases outside gene matches: 7. The CDR3 sequence: CASSTGEGPYNEQFF. CDR3 DNA sequence: TGTGCCAGCAGCACGGGGGAGGGTCCCTACAATGAGCAGTTCTTC.

The V and J genes are TRBV18 and TRBJ1-5, with D unresolved. Trimming removed 3 bases from V and 4 bases from J, with 7 bases in between. CDR1 KGHSH and CDR2 LQKENI come from the germline V gene. This CDR3 has 13 residues. CDR3 loop: CASSPSENQPQHF. In nucleotides, the CDR3 is TGTGCCAGCTCACCTTCGGAGAATCAGCCCCAGCATTTT.

The chain joins TRBV7-9 to TRBJ2-1; D not certain. The CDR3 length is 11 residues. V lost 5 bases and J 12 bases, leaving 11 bases between the germline ends. CDR1 SEHNR and CDR2 FQNEAQ come from the germline V gene (reference sequence). The CDR3 DNA is TGTGCCAGCAGCCCAGATAGCAGGCAGTTCTTC. As protein: CASSPDSRQFF.

The chain links TRBV27 to TRBJ1-4; D is perhaps TRBD1 (5 bases). V lost 4 bases, J lost 4 bases, and 19 bases lay in between. CDR1 MNHEY and CDR2 SMNVEV come from the germline V gene (reference sequence). The CDR3 is 17 amino acids. CDR3 coding DNA: TGTGCCAGCAGTTCCGGGACTGCGGAAAGGGATAATGAAAAACTGTTTTTT. It is translated as CASSSGTAERDNEKLFF.

V is TRBV11-3 and J is TRBJ2-3; 8 positions agree with TRBD2. Per germline, CDR1 SGHNT and CDR2 YENEEA. The CDR3 has 15 residues. J lost 2 bases, V lost 5 bases, and 6 bases had no gene match. The CDR3 region is CASSHGGVYTDTQYF. CDR3 bases: TGTGCCAGCAGCCACGGGGGGGTATACACAGATACGCAGTATTTT.

The chain links TRBV2 to TRBJ1-1; TRBD1 aligns across 10 bases. Germline CDR1 is SNHLY and CDR2 is FYNNEI. V was clipped by 6 bases and J by 6 bases; unmatched bases: 10. The CDR3 has 15 amino acids. Here the CDR3 reads CASSYSRDRGPEAFF. CDR3 coding DNA: TGTGCCAGCAGCTACAGCCGGGACAGGGGTCCTGAAGCTTTCTTT.